The clone carrying this T cell receptor (beta chain) was seen at least ten times. The target antigen is unknown. The data are from a study of response to subunit inactivated influenza vaccine. General observations from the study: The authors put forward the suggestion that each seasonal influenza vaccination may bring in only a limited number of new T cells.

In TCRdb, the RT-PCR reads were re-called with MiXCR into one record per CDR3 protein. The sample consists of hundreds of thousands of distinct CDR3 sequences, approximately 12% of them appearing once. This CDR3 has 18 amino acids. Trimming shortened V by 6 bases and J by 4 bases, and 22 bases separated the two germline ends. Germline loops: CDR1 ENHRY, CDR2 SYGVKD. This specimen was PBMCs from blood, taken on the day of vaccination. The chain joins TRBV10-3 to TRBJ1-6, with D possibly being TRBD1 (6 bases). The receptor's source is a man in his fifties or sixties who received an inactivated influenza vaccine. CDR3 coding DNA: TGTGCCATCAGGGAGCCGGGACAAGGGGACTTGTATAATTCACCCCTCCACTTT. Its protein is CAIREPGQGDLYNSPLHF.